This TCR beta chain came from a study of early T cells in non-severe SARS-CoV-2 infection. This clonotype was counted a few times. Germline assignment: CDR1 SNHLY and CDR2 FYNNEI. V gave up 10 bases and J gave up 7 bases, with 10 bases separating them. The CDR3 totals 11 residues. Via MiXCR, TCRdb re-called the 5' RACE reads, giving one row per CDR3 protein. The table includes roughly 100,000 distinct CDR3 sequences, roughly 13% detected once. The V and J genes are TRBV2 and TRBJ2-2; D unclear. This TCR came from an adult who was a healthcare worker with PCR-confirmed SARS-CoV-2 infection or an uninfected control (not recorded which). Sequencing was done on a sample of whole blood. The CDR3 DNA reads TGTGCCAACCCACAACACGGGGAGCTGTTTTTT. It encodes CANPQHGELFF.